This T cell receptor beta chain came from a study of blood T cell repertoires in COVID-19. TCRdb's copy holds only in-frame clones and misses some; the assay was immunoSEQ multiplex PCR. The sample lists 250,000 to 300,000 clones, roughly 91% occurring once. In terms of age and location, participants ranged from about 18 to 100 years and lived in about 25 US areas. This CDR3 is 16 amino acids long. Germline lookup yields CDR1 SGHRS and CDR2 YFSETQ. Deletions cut 0 bases from V and 5 bases from J, with 17 bases between. The origin of this receptor is a man aged 35 to 55 who had recovered from COVID-19. The rearrangement links TRBV5-1 to TRBJ2-5; possibly TRBD1 for D (6 bases). The sample consisted of PBMCs or T cells enriched from blood (not recorded which). The CDR3 here is CASSLEFRGVGETQYF. CDR3 DNA sequence: TGCGCCAGCAGCTTGGAATTCAGGGGAGTAGGGGAGACCCAGTACTTC.